This T cell receptor beta chain was sequenced during a study of T cells after yellow fever vaccination. Study-level findings and limits: Weaker overall was a secondary response that nonetheless peaked faster, on day 5 versus 15. Boosting was followed by the reappearance of most primary-vaccination clones (roughly 95% CD4, about 90% CD8).

A few counts support this clonotype. Its antigen is not identified. TCR cDNA, made by 5'RACE template switching, carried an added universal primer site and UMIs. One entry per CDR3 protein, called by TCRdb with MiXCR from the 5' RACE reads. The table shows 300,000 to 400,000 distinct CDR3 sequences, with roughly 8.6% occurring only once. The germline gives CDR1 LGHNA, CDR2 YSLEER. CDR3 length: 13 amino acids. V lost 4 bases to trimming and J lost 7 bases; unmatched junction nucleotides: 3. Sequencing was performed on PBMCs, taken about 41 days after the first yellow fever vaccination. The receptor's source is a man aged 18 to 30 who received the YFV17D yellow fever vaccine. The V gene is TRBV4-3, the J gene TRBJ2-4; 8 bases fit TRBD2. This chain's CDR3 is CASSPREGNIQYF. Written as DNA, the CDR3 is TGCGCCAGCAGCCCACGGGAGGGTAACATTCAGTACTTC.